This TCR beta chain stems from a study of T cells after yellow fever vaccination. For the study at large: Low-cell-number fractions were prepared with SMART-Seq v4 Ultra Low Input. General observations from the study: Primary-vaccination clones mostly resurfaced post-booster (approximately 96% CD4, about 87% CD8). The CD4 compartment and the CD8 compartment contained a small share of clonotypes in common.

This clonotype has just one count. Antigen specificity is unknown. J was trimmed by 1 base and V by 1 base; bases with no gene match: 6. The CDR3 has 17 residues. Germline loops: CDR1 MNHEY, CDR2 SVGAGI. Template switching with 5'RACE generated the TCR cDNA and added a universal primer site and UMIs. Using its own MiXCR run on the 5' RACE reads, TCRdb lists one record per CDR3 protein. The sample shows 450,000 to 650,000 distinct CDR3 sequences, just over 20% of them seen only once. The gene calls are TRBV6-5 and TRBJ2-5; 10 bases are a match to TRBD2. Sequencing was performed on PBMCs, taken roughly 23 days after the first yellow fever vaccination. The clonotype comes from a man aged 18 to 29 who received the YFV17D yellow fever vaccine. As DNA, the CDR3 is TGTGCCAGCAGTTACTGGCCTAGCGGGGGAGCCCAAGAGACCCAGTACTTC. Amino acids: CASSYWPSGGAQETQYF.